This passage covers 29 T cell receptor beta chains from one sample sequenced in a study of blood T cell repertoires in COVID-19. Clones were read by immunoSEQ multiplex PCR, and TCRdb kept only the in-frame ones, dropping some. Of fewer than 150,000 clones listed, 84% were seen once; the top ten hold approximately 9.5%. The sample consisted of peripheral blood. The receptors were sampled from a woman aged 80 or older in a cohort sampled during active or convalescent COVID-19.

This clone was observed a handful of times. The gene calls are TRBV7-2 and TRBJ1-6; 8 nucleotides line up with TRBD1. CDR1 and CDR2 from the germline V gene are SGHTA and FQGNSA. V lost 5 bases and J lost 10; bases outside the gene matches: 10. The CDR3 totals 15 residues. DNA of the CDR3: TGTGCCAGCAGCGTTACTGGACAGGGCGCATCACCCCTCCACTTT. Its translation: CASSVTGQGASPLHF.

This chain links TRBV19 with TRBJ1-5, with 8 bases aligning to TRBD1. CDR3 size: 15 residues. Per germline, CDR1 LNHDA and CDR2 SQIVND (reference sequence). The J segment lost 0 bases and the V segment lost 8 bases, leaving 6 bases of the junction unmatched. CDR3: CASHDRGYSNQPQHF. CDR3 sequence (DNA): TGTGCCAGTCATGACAGGGGCTATAGCAATCAGCCCCAGCATTTT.

CDR3 DNA: TGTGCCAGCAGTGGGCTACAGGGTGGGGAGACCCAGTACTTC. This encodes CASSGLQGGETQYF. V is TRBV2 and J is TRBJ2-5; the D gene is possibly TRBD1 (6 bases). Germline CDR1 is SNHLY and CDR2 is FYNNEI. The V and J ends lost 4 bases and 5 bases respectively, with 14 bases between them. This CDR3 has 14 amino acids.

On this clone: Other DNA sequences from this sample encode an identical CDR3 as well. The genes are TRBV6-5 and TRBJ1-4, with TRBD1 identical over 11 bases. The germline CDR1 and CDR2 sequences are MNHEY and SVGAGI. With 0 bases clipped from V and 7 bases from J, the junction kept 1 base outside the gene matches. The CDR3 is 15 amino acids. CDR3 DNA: TGTGCCAGCAGTTACTCCGGGACAGGGGGTGAAAAACTGTTTTTT. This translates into CASSYSGTGGEKLFF.

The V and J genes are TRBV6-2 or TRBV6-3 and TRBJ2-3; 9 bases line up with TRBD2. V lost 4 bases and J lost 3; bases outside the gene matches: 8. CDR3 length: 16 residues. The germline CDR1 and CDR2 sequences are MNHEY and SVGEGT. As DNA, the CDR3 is TGTGCCAGCAGTTCCCCGACTAGCGGACGGACAGATACGCAGTATTTT. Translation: CASSSPTSGRTDTQYF.

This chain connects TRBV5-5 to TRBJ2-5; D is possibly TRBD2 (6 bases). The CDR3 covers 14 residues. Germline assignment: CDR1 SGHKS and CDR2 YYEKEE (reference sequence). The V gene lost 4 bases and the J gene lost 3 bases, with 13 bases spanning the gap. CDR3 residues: CASSRTGGEETQYF. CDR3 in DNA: TGTGCCAGCAGCCGGACTGGCGGGGAAGAGACCCAGTACTTC. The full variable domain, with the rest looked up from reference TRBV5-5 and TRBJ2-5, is DAGVTQSPTHLIKTRGQQVTLRCSPISGHKSVSWYQQVLGQGPQFIFQYYEKEERGRGNFPDRFSARQFPNYSSELNVNALLLGDSALYLCASSRTGGEETQYFGPGTRLLVL.

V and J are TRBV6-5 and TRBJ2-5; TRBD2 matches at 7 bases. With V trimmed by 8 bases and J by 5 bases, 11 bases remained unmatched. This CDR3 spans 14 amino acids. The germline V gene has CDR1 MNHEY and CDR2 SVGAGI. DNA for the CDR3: TGTGCCAGCGCGACACCGGGGGGTCGGGAGACCCAGTACTTC. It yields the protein CASATPGGRETQYF.

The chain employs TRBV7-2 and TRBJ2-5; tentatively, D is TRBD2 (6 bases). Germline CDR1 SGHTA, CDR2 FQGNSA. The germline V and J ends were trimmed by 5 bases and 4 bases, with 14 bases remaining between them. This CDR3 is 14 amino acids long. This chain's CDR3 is CASSVTSSRETQYF. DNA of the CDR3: TGTGCCAGCAGCGTAACTAGCTCCCGAGAGACCCAGTACTTC. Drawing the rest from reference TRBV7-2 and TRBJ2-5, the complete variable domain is GAGVSQSPSNKVTEKGKDVELRCDPISGHTALYWYRQSLGQGLEFLIYFQGNSAPDKSGLPSDRFSAERTGGSVSTLTIQRTQQEDSAVYLCASSVTSSRETQYFGPGTRLLVL.

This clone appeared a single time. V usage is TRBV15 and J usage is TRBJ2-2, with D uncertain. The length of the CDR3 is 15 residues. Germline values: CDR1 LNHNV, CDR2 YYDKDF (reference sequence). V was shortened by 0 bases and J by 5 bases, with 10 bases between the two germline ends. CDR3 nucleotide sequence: TGTGCCACCAGCAGAGACCGCGTGAGGACCGGGGAGCTGTTTTTT. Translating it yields CATSRDRVRTGELFF.

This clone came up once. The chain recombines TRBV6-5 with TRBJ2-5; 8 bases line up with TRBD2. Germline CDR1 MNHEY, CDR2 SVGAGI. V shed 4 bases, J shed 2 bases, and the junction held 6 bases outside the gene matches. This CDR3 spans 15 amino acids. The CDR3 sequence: CASSSPGLDQETQYF. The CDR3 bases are TGTGCCAGCAGTTCCCCGGGACTAGATCAAGAGACCCAGTACTTC.

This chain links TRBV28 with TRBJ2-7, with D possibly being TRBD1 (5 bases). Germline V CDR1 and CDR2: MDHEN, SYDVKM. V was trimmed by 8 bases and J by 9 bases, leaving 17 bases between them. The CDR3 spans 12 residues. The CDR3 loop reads CASGSTRVVQYV. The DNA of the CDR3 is TGTGCCAGCGGATCCACCAGGGTTGTGCAGTACGTC.

CDR3 sequence (DNA): TGTGCCAGCAGCCTTGGCGGATACCTCACAGATACGCAGTATTTT. Its translation is CASSLGGYLTDTQYF. This chain joins TRBV7-3 and TRBJ2-3; D is undetermined. The CDR3 sequence is 15 residues long. The germline CDR1 and CDR2 sequences are SGHTA and FQGTGA. V lost 5 bases and J lost 2, with 14 bases in between.

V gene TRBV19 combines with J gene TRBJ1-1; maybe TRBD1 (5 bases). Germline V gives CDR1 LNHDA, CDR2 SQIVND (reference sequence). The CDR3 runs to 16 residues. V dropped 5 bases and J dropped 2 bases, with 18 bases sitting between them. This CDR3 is CASSPLLGEGNTEAFF. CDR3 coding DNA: TGTGCCAGTAGTCCCCTCCTGGGGGAGGGTAACACTGAAGCTTTCTTT.

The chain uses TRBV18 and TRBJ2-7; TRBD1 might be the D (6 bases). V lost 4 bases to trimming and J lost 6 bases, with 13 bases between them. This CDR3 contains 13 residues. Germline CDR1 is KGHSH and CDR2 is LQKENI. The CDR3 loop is CASSLSQGSEQYV. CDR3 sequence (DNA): TGTGCCAGCTCACTCAGCCAGGGGTCCGAGCAGTACGTC.

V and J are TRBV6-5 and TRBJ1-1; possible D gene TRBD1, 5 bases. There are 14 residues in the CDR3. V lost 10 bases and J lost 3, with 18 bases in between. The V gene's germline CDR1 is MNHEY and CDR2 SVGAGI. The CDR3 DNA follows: TGTGCCACTCGGGGGGTTCAAAGGGACACTGAAGCTTTCTTT. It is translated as CATRGVQRDTEAFF.

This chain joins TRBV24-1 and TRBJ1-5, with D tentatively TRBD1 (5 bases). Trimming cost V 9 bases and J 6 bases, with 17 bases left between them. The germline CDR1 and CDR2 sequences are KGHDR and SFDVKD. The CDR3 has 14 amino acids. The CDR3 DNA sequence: TGTGCCACCTCGGGGGTGGAAGGTGGTCAGCCCCAGCATTTT. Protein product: CATSGVEGGQPQHF.

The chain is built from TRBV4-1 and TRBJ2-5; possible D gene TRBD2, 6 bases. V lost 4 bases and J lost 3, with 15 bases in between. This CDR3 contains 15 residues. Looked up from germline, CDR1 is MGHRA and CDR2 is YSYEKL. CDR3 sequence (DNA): TGCGCCAGCAGCCGGGGACTGGATGACGAAGAGACCCAGTACTTC. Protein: CASSRGLDDEETQYF.

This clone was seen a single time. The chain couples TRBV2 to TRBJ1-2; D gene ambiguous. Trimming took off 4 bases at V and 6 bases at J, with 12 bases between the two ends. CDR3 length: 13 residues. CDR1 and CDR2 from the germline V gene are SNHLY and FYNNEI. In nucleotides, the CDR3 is TGTGCCAGCAGTGGACTTTACGAACATGGCTACACCTTC. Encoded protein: CASSGLYEHGYTF. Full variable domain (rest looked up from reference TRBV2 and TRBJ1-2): EPEVTQTPSHQVTQMGQEVILRCVPISNHLYFYWYRQILGQKVEFLVSFYNNEISEKSEIFDDQFSVERPDGSNFTLKIRSTKLEDSAMYFCASSGLYEHGYTFGSGTRLTVV.

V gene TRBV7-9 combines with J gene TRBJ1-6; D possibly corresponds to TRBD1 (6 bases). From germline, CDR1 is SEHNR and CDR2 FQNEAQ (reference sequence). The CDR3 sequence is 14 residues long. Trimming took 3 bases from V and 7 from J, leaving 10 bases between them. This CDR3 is CASSFRGGNSPLHF. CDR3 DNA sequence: TGTGCCAGCAGCTTCCGTGGGGGCAATTCACCCCTCCACTTT.

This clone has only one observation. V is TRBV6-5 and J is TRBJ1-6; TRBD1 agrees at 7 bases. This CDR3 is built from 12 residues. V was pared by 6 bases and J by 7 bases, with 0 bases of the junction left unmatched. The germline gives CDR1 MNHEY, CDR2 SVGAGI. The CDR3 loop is CASRTGNSPLHF. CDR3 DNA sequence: TGTGCCAGCAGGACAGGGAATTCACCCCTCCACTTT.

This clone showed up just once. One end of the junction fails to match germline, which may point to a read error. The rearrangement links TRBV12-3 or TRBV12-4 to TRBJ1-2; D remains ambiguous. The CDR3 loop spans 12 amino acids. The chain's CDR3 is CASSLGWAGLAF. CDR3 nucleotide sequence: TGTGCCAGCAGTTTAGGGTGGGCGGGTCTGGCCTTC.

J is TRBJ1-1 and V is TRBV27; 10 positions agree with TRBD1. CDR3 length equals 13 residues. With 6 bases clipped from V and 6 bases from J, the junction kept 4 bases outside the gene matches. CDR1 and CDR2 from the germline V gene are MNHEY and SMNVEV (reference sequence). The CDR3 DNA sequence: TGTGCCAGCAGAAGGACAGGGGGTCCTGAAGCTTTCTTT. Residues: CASRRTGGPEAFF.

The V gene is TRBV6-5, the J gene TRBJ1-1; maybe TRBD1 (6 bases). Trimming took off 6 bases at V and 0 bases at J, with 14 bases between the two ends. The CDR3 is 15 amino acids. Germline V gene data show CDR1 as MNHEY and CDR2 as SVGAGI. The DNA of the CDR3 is TGTGCCAGCAGAGAGAGGACAGAAATGAACACTGAAGCTTTCTTT. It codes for CASRERTEMNTEAFF.

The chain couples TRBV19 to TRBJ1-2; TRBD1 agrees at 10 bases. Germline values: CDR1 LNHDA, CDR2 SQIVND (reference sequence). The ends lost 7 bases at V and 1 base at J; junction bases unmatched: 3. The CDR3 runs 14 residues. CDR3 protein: CASIGTGVNYGYTF. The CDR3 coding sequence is TGTGCCAGTATTGGGACAGGGGTTAACTATGGCTACACCTTC.

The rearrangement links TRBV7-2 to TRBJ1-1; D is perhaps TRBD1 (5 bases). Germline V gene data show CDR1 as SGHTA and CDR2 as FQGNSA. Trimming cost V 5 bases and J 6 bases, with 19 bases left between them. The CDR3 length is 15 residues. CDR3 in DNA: TGTGCCAGCAGCCCAGGGCCCGAATCACTGTCTGAAGCTTTCTTT. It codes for CASSPGPESLSEAFF.

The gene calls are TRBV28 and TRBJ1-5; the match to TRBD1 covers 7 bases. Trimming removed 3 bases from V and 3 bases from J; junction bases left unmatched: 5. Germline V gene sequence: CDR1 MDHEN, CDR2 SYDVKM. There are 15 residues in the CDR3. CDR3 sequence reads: CASSFWDRDNQPQHF. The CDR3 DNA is TGTGCCAGCAGTTTCTGGGACAGAGACAATCAGCCCCAGCATTTT.

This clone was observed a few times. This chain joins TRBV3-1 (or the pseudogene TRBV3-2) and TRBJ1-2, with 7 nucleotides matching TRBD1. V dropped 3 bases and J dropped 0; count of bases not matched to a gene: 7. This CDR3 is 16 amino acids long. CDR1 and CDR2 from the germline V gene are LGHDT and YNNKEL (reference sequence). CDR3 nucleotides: TGTGCCAGCAGCCAGGGACAGCTTTTTACTAACTATGGCTACACCTTC. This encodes CASSQGQLFTNYGYTF.

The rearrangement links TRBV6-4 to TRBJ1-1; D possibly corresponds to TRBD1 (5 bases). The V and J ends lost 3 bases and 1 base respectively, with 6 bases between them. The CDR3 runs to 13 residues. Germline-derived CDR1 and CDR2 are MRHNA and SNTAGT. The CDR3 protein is CASSEQENTEAFF. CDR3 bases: TGTGCCAGCAGTGAACAGGAGAACACTGAAGCTTTCTTT.

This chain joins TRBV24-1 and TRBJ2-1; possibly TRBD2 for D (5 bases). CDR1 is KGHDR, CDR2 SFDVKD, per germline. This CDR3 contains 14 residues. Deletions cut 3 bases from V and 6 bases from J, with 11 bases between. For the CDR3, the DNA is TGTGCCACCAGTGATGCCCGGGGTTCCAATGAGCAGTTCTTC. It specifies CATSDARGSNEQFF.